This T cell receptor beta chain derives from a study of blood T cells in healthy people across ages. Overall study results and limits: The donors' CMV status was not determined, possibly confounding changes in expanded clonotypes.

Of note for this clonotype: Its target is not known.

It was with a sample-barcoded 5' primer and a J-beta primer mix that a second PCR of roughly 6 to 12 cycles was run. TCRdb recomputed calls from the 5' RACE reads with MiXCR, one row per CDR3 protein. Counted here are 600,000 to 1,000,000 distinct CDR3 sequences, around 25% occurring once; the ten biggest clones make up under 4%. In addition, the sample was reused for a study of T cells of mothers and their children.

Sequenced: blood. The sequence derives from a boy aged 5-17 years in good health.

This CDR3 is CASSFDLYEQYF. CDR3 bases: TGTGCCAGCAGCTTTGACTTGTACGAGCAGTACTTC. This chain joins TRBV7-9 and TRBJ2-7; D not resolved. In germline, CDR1 is SEHNR, CDR2 FQNEAQ (reference sequence). This CDR3 contains 12 residues. V gave up 3 bases and J gave up 4 bases, with 7 bases separating them.